Reported below is one T cell receptor (beta chain). PCR primers comprised 60 Vbeta and 13 Jbeta primers. Data came from immunoSEQ multiplex PCR; TCRdb stores just in-frame clones and leaves some out. The record lists 90,000 to 130,000 clones, of which the ten most abundant hold less than 4.5%. This record belongs to a study of cytomegalovirus exposure and HLA in healthy donors. The CDR3 totals 16 residues. Trimming cost V 7 bases and J 4 bases, with 17 bases left between them. In germline, CDR1 is SNHLY, CDR2 FYNNEI. This TCR was sampled from a young man in good health and CMV-seronegative. Material: PBMCs. This chain links TRBV2 with TRBJ2-6, with a weak D call TRBD1 (6 bases). This CDR3 reads CASKLGQGIGANVLTF. CDR3 coding DNA: TGTGCCAGCAAACTCGGGCAGGGGATCGGGGCCAACGTCCTGACTTTC. Using reference TRBV2 and TRBJ2-6 for the parts outside the CDR3, the full variable domain is EPEVTQTPSHQVTQMGQEVILRCVPISNHLYFYWYRQILGQKVEFLVSFYNNEISEKSEIFDDQFSVERPDGSNFTLKIRSTKLEDSAMYFCASKLGQGIGANVLTFGAGSRLTVL.